The source of this T cell receptor beta chain is a study of response to subunit inactivated influenza vaccine. Findings and caveats of the study: There was a suggestion from the authors that each seasonal influenza vaccination recruits few new T cells.

Germline loops: CDR1 SNHLY, CDR2 FYNNEI. The CDR3 runs 11 residues. Note on this clonotype: Antigen specificity is unknown. A junction end diverges from the germline sequence, so it may reflect a read error.

TCRdb redid the calling of the RT-PCR reads with MiXCR, one entry per CDR3 protein. The table records about half a million distinct CDR3 sequences, about 10% of them present only once. Sequencing used PBMCs from blood, obtained about 40 days after vaccination. This clonotype was sampled from a man aged 45-60 years who received an inactivated influenza vaccine. V usage is TRBV2 and J usage is TRBJ2-7; D is undetermined. This chain's CDR3 is CASSDIQSHRF. In DNA form, the CDR3 reads TGTGCCAGCAGTGATATACAGTCTCACCGCTTC.